This record concerns one T cell receptor (beta chain) sequence. Its antigen is still unknown. The CDR3 is 15 amino acids. V lost 5 bases and J lost 0; bases outside the gene matches: 4. The V gene's germline CDR1 is KGHDR and CDR2 SFDVKD. Each CDR3 protein is one row after TCRdb ran MiXCR on the 5' RACE reads. Found here are 1,800,000 or so distinct CDR3 sequences, roughly a third of them singletons; the top ten hold 0.27%. This specimen comes from a study of identical twins. Study-level points and caveats: Possibly, invariant MAIT and iNKT cells partly confounded zero-insertion analyses.

The rearrangement joins TRBV24-1 to TRBJ2-3; TRBD1 aligns across 7 bases. The source of this sequence is a newborn girl in good health. The sequencing input was cord blood. CDR3 DNA sequence: TGTGCCACCAGTGCGGGGACAGATAGCACAGATACGCAGTATTTT. This codes for CATSAGTDSTDTQYF.